Shown below are 15 T cell receptor beta chains from a single sample sequenced in a study of blood T cell repertoires in COVID-19. TCRdb's table, derived via immunoSEQ multiplex PCR, lists solely in-frame clones and lacks some. Of some 340,000 clones in the sample, roughly 87% are singletons; the top ten hold around 5%. Specimen: PBMCs or T cells enriched from blood (not recorded which). Receptor source: a woman aged 45-60 years who had recovered from COVID-19.

The chain employs TRBV7-6 and TRBJ1-6, with D uncertain. The V gene's germline CDR1 is SGHVS and CDR2 FNYEAQ. The CDR3 extends over 16 amino acids. V was trimmed by 1 base and J by 10 bases, leaving 17 bases between them. As DNA, the CDR3 is TGTGCCAGCAGCTTAGAATCCGATCCCTTGGGCTCACCCCTCCACTTT. Its protein product is CASSLESDPLGSPLHF.

J is TRBJ1-5 and V is TRBV5-6; D unresolved. The CDR3 length is 14 residues. CDR1 and CDR2 from the germline V gene are SGHDT and YYEEEE. Trimming took off 4 bases at V and 2 bases at J, with 10 bases between the two ends. CDR3 bases: TGTGCCAGCAGCGTTACAGCGGGCAATCAGCCCCAGCATTTT. Its protein product is CASSVTAGNQPQHF.

The CDR3 reads CASRSQGAGGYTF. DNA for the CDR3: TGTGCCAGCAGATCACAGGGGGCGGGAGGCTACACCTTC. The chain couples TRBV6-4 to TRBJ1-2; 9 nucleotides line up with TRBD1. Germline CDR1 and CDR2: MRHNA and SNTAGT. This CDR3 has 13 residues. V was clipped by 6 bases and J by 8 bases; unmatched bases: 7.

J is TRBJ1-5 and V is TRBV6-2 or TRBV6-3; D unclear. The CDR3 is 15 residues long. V gave up 5 bases and J gave up 0 bases, with 11 bases separating them. Germline V CDR1 and CDR2: MNHEY, SVGEGT. The CDR3 sequence is CASSRQDYSNQPQHF. In DNA, the CDR3 is TGTGCCAGCAGTCGGCAGGATTATAGCAATCAGCCCCAGCATTTT.

This CDR3 is CASSLGGNTIYF. As DNA, the CDR3 is TGTGCCAGCAGCCTAGGAGGAAACACCATATATTTT. This chain links TRBV6-5 with TRBJ1-3; D is unclear. The CDR3 runs 12 residues. V shed 6 bases and J shed 4 bases, with 7 bases lying between them. Germline CDR1 reads MNHEY; CDR2 reads SVGAGI.

A single count supports this clone. The chain couples TRBV7-6 to TRBJ2-3; 7 bases are a match to TRBD2. The CDR3 totals 18 residues. Germline values: CDR1 SGHVS, CDR2 FNYEAQ. Trimming removed 5 bases from V and 0 bases from J; junction bases left unmatched: 14. DNA for the CDR3: TGTGCCAGCAGCCGTGTACCGGGGGGACCATCTAGCACAGATACGCAGTATTTT. This gives the protein CASSRVPGGPSSTDTQYF.

The rearrangement links TRBV25-1 to TRBJ1-1; the match to TRBD1 covers 7 bases. Germline lookup yields CDR1 MGHDK and CDR2 SYGVNS. This CDR3 is 14 amino acids long. Unmatched junction bases numbered 8, after V lost 4 bases and J lost 6 bases. CDR3 bases: TGTGCCAGCAGTGGCGACAGGGTGTATGCTGAAGCTTTCTTT. Its translation: CASSGDRVYAEAFF. Based on the CDR3 plus reference TRBV25-1 and TRBJ1-1, the full variable domain is EADIYQTPRYLVIGTGKKITLECSQTMGHDKMYWYQQDPGMELHLIHYSYGVNSTEKGDLSSESTVSRIRTEHFPLTLESARPSHTSQYLCASSGDRVYAEAFFGQGTRLTVV.

The CDR3 reads CAWIRAGLGNTEAFF. The CDR3 DNA sequence: TGTGCCTGGATAAGGGCGGGACTGGGGAACACTGAAGCTTTCTTT. The chain combines TRBV30 with TRBJ1-1; a weak D match, TRBD1 (5 bases). CDR3 length equals 15 residues. Germline loops: CDR1 GTSNPN, CDR2 SVGIG (reference sequence). Trimming shortened V by 4 bases and J by 1 base, and 16 bases separated the two germline ends.

In this sample, this clone turned up once. The chain joins TRBV15 to TRBJ2-3; 10 positions match TRBD1. The V gene end was trimmed by 4 bases and the J gene end by 0 bases; junction bases not matched to a gene: 4. Germline V gene sequence: CDR1 LNHNV, CDR2 YYDKDF (reference sequence). The CDR3 contains 16 residues. CDR3 nucleotide sequence: TGTGCCACCAGCAAACGGACAGGGGGGAGCACAGATACGCAGTATTTT. As protein: CATSKRTGGSTDTQYF.

The rearrangement links TRBV4-2 to TRBJ2-7, with TRBD2 matching 16 bases. The CDR3 length is 16 residues. Per germline, CDR1 LGHNA and CDR2 YNFKEQ. The junction had 4 bases not matched to a gene; V was cut back by 4 bases and J by 4 bases. For the CDR3, the DNA is TGTGCCAGCAGCCGGGGACTAGCGGGGGGGCCTTACGAGCAGTACTTC. The encoded protein is CASSRGLAGGPYEQYF.

The table lists this clone with a few counts. The chain employs TRBV11-3 and TRBJ2-3; tentatively, D is TRBD1 (6 bases). The V end lost 2 bases, the J end lost 6 bases, and 12 bases lay between the germline ends. CDR3 length: 14 amino acids. Germline V CDR1 and CDR2: SGHNT, YENEEA. This CDR3 reads CASSLRGRGDTQYF. The CDR3 DNA sequence: TGTGCCAGCAGCTTACGGGGCAGGGGCGATACGCAGTATTTT.

The chain links TRBV6-1 to TRBJ2-3, with 11 bases that match TRBD1. Germline loops: CDR1 MNHNS, CDR2 SASEGT. CDR3 length: 16 residues. Unmatched junction bases numbered 6, after V lost 4 bases and J lost 3 bases. CDR3 nucleotide sequence: TGTGCCAGCAGTGCGTTGGACAGGGGGCTAACAGATACGCAGTATTTT. It translates to CASSALDRGLTDTQYF.

The chain uses TRBV7-3 and TRBJ1-2, with TRBD1 matching 8 bases. Germline CDR1 SGHTA, CDR2 FQGTGA. After removal of 5 bases from V and 8 bases from J, the junction contained 4 bases not matched to a gene. The CDR3 is made up of 12 amino acids. CDR3 nucleotide sequence: TGTGCCAGCAGCCCGACAGGGGAGGGCTACACCTTC. Its translation is CASSPTGEGYTF.

This clone was detected only a few times. The CDR3 spells CASSLYTGLGNTIYF. CDR3 DNA sequence: TGTGCCAGCAGCTTATACACAGGGTTAGGAAACACCATATATTTT. The chain links TRBV13 to TRBJ1-3; TRBD1 might be the D (6 bases). V lost 2 bases and J 4 bases, leaving 12 bases between the germline ends. Germline CDR1 and CDR2: PRHDT and FYEKMQ (reference sequence). This CDR3 is 15 amino acids long.

The chain couples TRBV7-2 to TRBJ1-2; D call uncertain. There are 13 residues in the CDR3. Germline V gives CDR1 SGHTA, CDR2 FQGNSA. The germline V and J ends were trimmed by 2 bases and 4 bases, with 8 bases remaining between them. CDR3 amino acids: CASSLHGGYGYTF. DNA of the CDR3: TGTGCCAGCAGCTTACACGGCGGCTATGGCTACACCTTC.